The 21 T cell receptor beta chains below come from one sample, sequenced in a study of T cells in tumors after PD-1 blockade. Generated by immunoSEQ multiplex PCR, the TCRdb table keeps only in-frame clones and is missing some. The table records 32,000 or so clones, approximately 78% of them present only once. The sequencing here drew on PBMCs, taken before anti-PD-1 treatment. These receptors all stem from a human donor with basal cell carcinoma.

The gene calls are TRBV14 and TRBJ1-2; D ambiguous. Germline values: CDR1 SGHDN, CDR2 FVKESK. V lost 4 bases and J 6 bases, leaving 9 bases between the germline ends. The length of the CDR3 is 12 residues. The CDR3 sequence: CASSPYRHGYTF. The CDR3 coding sequence is TGTGCCAGCAGCCCTTATAGGCATGGCTACACCTTC. The full variable domain, rest sourced from reference TRBV14 and TRBJ1-2, is EAGVTQFPSHSVIEKGQTVTLRCDPISGHDNLYWYRRVMGKEIKFLLHFVKESKQDESGMPNNRFLAERTGGTYSTLKVQPAELEDSGVYFCASSPYRHGYTFGSGTRLTVV.

The chain uses TRBV7-2 and TRBJ2-1; maybe TRBD2 (5 bases). The V gene's germline CDR1 is SGHTA and CDR2 FQGNSA. V was pared by 3 bases and J by 5 bases, with 14 bases between. CDR3 length: 15 residues. CDR3 coding DNA: TGTGCCAGCAGCTTTGCGGCGGGCTACCACAATGAGCAGTTCTTC. Translating gives CASSFAAGYHNEQFF. Full variable domain (outside the CDR3, taken from reference TRBV7-2 and TRBJ2-1): GAGVSQSPSNKVTEKGKDVELRCDPISGHTALYWYRQSLGQGLEFLIYFQGNSAPDKSGLPSDRFSAERTGGSVSTLTIQRTQQEDSAVYLCASSFAAGYHNEQFFGPGTRLTVL.

The V gene is TRBV7-2, the J gene TRBJ1-3, with TRBD1 matching over 7 bases. Germline trimming cut 1 base from V and 8 bases from J; bases unmatched to any gene: 11. CDR3 length: 16 amino acids. CDR1 is SGHTA, CDR2 FQGNSA, per germline. The CDR3 sequence: CASSLGSTGLLDTIYF. CDR3 sequence (DNA): TGTGCCAGCAGCTTAGGATCGACAGGGCTTTTGGACACCATATATTTT.

The rearrangement links TRBV11-3 to TRBJ2-1; 14 bases match TRBD2. Germline CDR1 reads SGHNT; CDR2 reads YENEEA. CDR3 length: 16 amino acids. Losses at the gene ends were 5 bases for V and 5 bases for J; bases not matched to a gene: 5. CDR3 DNA: TGTGCCAGCAGCGTCGGGACTAGCGGGAGACACAATGAGCAGTTCTTC. Amino acids: CASSVGTSGRHNEQFF.

The V and J genes are TRBV11-3 and TRBJ1-2; D gene ambiguous. The length of the CDR3 is 14 residues. V gave up 4 bases and J gave up 2 bases, with 11 bases separating them. Germline CDR1 SGHNT, CDR2 YENEEA. The CDR3 DNA reads TGTGCCAGCAGCTATAGGACGGGGAACTATGGCTACACCTTC. This translates into CASSYRTGNYGYTF. Drawing the rest from reference TRBV11-3 and TRBJ1-2, the complete variable domain is EAGVVQSPRYKIIEKKQPVAFWCNPISGHNTLYWYLQNLGQGPELLIRYENEEAVDDSQLPKDRFSAERLKGVDSTLKIQPAELGDSAVYLCASSYRTGNYGYTFGSGTRLTVV.

This clone was recorded a few times. The chain joins TRBV6-1 to TRBJ1-1; D call uncertain. Germline lookup yields CDR1 MNHNS and CDR2 SASEGT. The germline V and J ends were trimmed by 3 bases and 5 bases, with 10 bases remaining between them. The CDR3 loop spans 13 amino acids. The CDR3 DNA is TGTGCCAGCAGTGATACTCTGGTTACTGAAGCTTTCTTT. Its protein product is CASSDTLVTEAFF.

The V gene is TRBV11-3, the J gene TRBJ2-3; perhaps TRBD2 as D (6 bases). Germline V gene data show CDR1 as SGHNT and CDR2 as YENEEA. The V end lost 2 bases, the J end lost 0 bases, and 12 bases lay between the germline ends. This CDR3 has 16 residues. CDR3 nucleotides: TGTGCCAGCAGCTTATCGGGGACTTCTAGCACAGATACGCAGTATTTT. The encoded protein is CASSLSGTSSTDTQYF.

The chain joins TRBV5-1 to TRBJ2-3; D ambiguous. Trimming cost V 9 bases and J 4 bases, with 18 bases left between them. Germline V gene sequence: CDR1 SGHRS, CDR2 YFSETQ. CDR3 length: 14 amino acids. CDR3: CATSIDRNPDTQYF. Written as DNA, the CDR3 is TGCGCCACCTCTATCGATCGGAACCCAGATACGCAGTATTTT.

The V gene is TRBV5-1, the J gene TRBJ2-7; D possibly uses TRBD1 or TRBD2 (5 bases each). The length of the CDR3 is 14 residues. The V gene's germline CDR1 is SGHRS and CDR2 YFSETQ. The V and J ends lost 0 bases and 2 bases respectively, with 9 bases between them. This chain's CDR3 is CASSLDGAPYEQYF. The CDR3 DNA is TGCGCCAGCAGCTTGGACGGGGCCCCCTACGAGCAGTACTTC. Full variable domain (missing parts from reference TRBV5-1 and TRBJ2-7): KAGVTQTPRYLIKTRGQQVTLSCSPISGHRSVSWYQQTPGQGLQFLFEYFSETQRNKGNFPGRFSGRQFSNSRSEMNVSTLELGDSALYLCASSLDGAPYEQYFGPGTRLTVT.

This clone was seen a handful of times. This rearrangement joins TRBV4-1 to TRBJ2-1, with D possibly matching TRBD2 (6 bases). Germline CDR1 reads MGHRA; CDR2 reads YSYEKL. This CDR3 is built from 17 residues. V lost 0 bases, J lost 4 bases, and 16 bases lay in between. The CDR3 coding sequence is TGCGCCAGCAGCCAAGACACTTCCGCGGGACCGTACAATGAGCAGTTCTTC. This encodes CASSQDTSAGPYNEQFF.

The chain carries TRBV5-1 and TRBJ1-4; D is undetermined. Trimming pared 4 bases from V and 2 bases from J, leaving 15 bases between. This CDR3 contains 16 residues. In germline, CDR1 is SGHRS, CDR2 YFSETQ. CDR3 sequence: CASSLKPSSTNEKLFF. The DNA for the CDR3 is TGCGCCAGCAGCCTTAAACCATCCTCGACTAATGAAAAACTGTTTTTT. The whole variable domain, filled in from reference TRBV5-1 and TRBJ1-4, reads KAGVTQTPRYLIKTRGQQVTLSCSPISGHRSVSWYQQTPGQGLQFLFEYFSETQRNKGNFPGRFSGRQFSNSRSEMNVSTLELGDSALYLCASSLKPSSTNEKLFFGSGTQLSVL.

The gene calls are TRBV5-1 and TRBJ2-1; 16 bases line up with TRBD2. V was pared by 4 bases and J by 5 bases, with 3 bases of the junction left unmatched. Germline-derived CDR1 and CDR2 are SGHRS and YFSETQ. The CDR3 runs to 16 residues. DNA of the CDR3: TGCGCCAGCAGCGCGGGACTAGCGGGGGGGAACAATGAGCAGTTCTTC. Protein product: CASSAGLAGGNNEQFF. The full variable domain, completed using reference TRBV5-1 and TRBJ2-1, is KAGVTQTPRYLIKTRGQQVTLSCSPISGHRSVSWYQQTPGQGLQFLFEYFSETQRNKGNFPGRFSGRQFSNSRSEMNVSTLELGDSALYLCASSAGLAGGNNEQFFGPGTRLTVL.

This chain uses TRBV27 with TRBJ2-5, with 7 bases that match TRBD2. The CDR3 is 13 amino acids. The V gene end was trimmed by 6 bases and the J gene end by 5 bases; junction bases not matched to a gene: 6. Germline assignment: CDR1 MNHEY and CDR2 SMNVEV (reference sequence). The CDR3, as DNA: TGTGCCAGCAGGCTGACTAGCTGGGAGACCCAGTACTTC. This encodes CASRLTSWETQYF.

The chain recombines TRBV6-6 with TRBJ2-7; TRBD1 is a possible D gene (5 bases). Looked up from germline, CDR1 is MNHNY and CDR2 is SVGAGI (reference sequence). The CDR3 runs to 13 residues. Between the trimmed V and J ends, which lost 2 bases and 6 bases, there was a span of 11 bases. The CDR3 DNA sequence: TGTGCCAGCAGTTACCCCGACCAGGGCGAGCAGTACTTC. Its protein is CASSYPDQGEQYF.

This chain uses TRBV4-3 with TRBJ2-1; weak D call: TRBD2 (7 bases). The ends were cut back, 4 bases at V and 8 bases at J, with 24 bases in the middle. Germline assignment: CDR1 LGHNA and CDR2 YSLEER. The CDR3 contains 17 residues. The CDR3 region has the DNA TGCGCCAGCAGCCCAAGGGGGGGGAGCGCCCTAAAAGATGAGCAGTTCTTC. Amino acid sequence: CASSPRGGSALKDEQFF.

This clone is judged medium-sized. V usage is TRBV14 and J usage is TRBJ1-6; D is unresolved. Trimming took off 4 bases at V and 0 bases at J, with 13 bases between the two ends. The CDR3 has 17 amino acids. Looked up from germline, CDR1 is SGHDN and CDR2 is FVKESK. Here the CDR3 DNA reads TGTGCCAGCAGCCCAGCCCTGGGCAGCTCCTATAATTCACCCCTCCACTTT. Translated, it gives CASSPALGSSYNSPLHF.

This clone counts as medium-sized. Here the CDR3 reads CASSESRQGYGYTF. CDR3 nucleotide sequence: TGCGCCAGCAGTGAGTCTAGACAGGGCTATGGCTACACCTTC. The gene calls are TRBV10-1 and TRBJ1-2; the match to TRBD1 covers 7 bases. V trimming: 0 bases; J trimming: 4 bases; junction bases outside the gene matches: 2. This CDR3 has 14 residues. CDR1 is WNHNN, CDR2 SYGVQD, per germline (reference sequence).

The rearrangement links TRBV28 to TRBJ1-3; D gene uncertain. The germline V gene has CDR1 MDHEN and CDR2 SYDVKM. V shed 3 bases and J shed 4 bases, with 7 bases lying between them. The CDR3 length is 13 residues. CDR3: CASSLAGGNTIYF. In DNA, the CDR3 is TGTGCCAGCAGTTTGGCGGGAGGAAACACCATATATTTT. The full variable domain, its missing parts supplied by reference TRBV28 and TRBJ1-3, is DVKVTQSSRYLVKRTGEKVFLECVQDMDHENMFWYRQDPGLGLRLIYFSYDVKMKEKGDIPEGYSVSREKKERFSLILESASTNQTSMYLCASSLAGGNTIYFGEGSWLTVV.

There are a few counts of this clone. V is TRBV28 and J is TRBJ2-7, with 7 bases matching TRBD2. The CDR3 contains 15 residues. CDR1 MDHEN and CDR2 SYDVKM come from the germline V gene. With 6 bases clipped from V and 0 bases from J, the junction kept 8 bases outside the gene matches. CDR3: CASRLGRGSSYEQYF. The CDR3 DNA sequence: TGTGCCAGCAGGCTTGGGCGGGGGAGCTCCTACGAGCAGTACTTC.

This clone was detected only a few times. The CDR3 nucleotides read TGTGCCAGCAGCTCAGGGACAGGGGACGAGCAGTACTTC. Its translation: CASSSGTGDEQYF. The J gene is TRBJ2-7, the V gene TRBV7-3; the match to TRBD1 covers 10 bases. V was clipped by 4 bases and J by 5 bases; unmatched bases: 2. Germline V CDR1 and CDR2: SGHTA, FQGTGA. This CDR3 has 13 residues.

The chain links TRBV4-1 to TRBJ1-1, with a weak D call TRBD1 (5 bases). Trimming pared 2 bases from V and 1 base from J, leaving 8 bases between. The CDR3 loop spans 14 amino acids. Per the germline V gene, CDR1 is MGHRA and CDR2 is YSYEKL. The CDR3 here is CASSQSGGNTEAFF. The CDR3 nucleotides read TGCGCCAGCAGCCAATCCGGGGGGAACACTGAAGCTTTCTTT.